Many counts were recorded for the clone carrying this TCR beta chain. Its target is not known. This record belongs to a study of identical twins. Germline CDR1 and CDR2: DFQATT and SNEGSKA (reference sequence). Trimming left V 0 bases short and J 4 bases short, with 17 bases between. This CDR3 comprises 16 residues. Whole-study results and caveats: Analyses of zero insertions could, in part, be confounded by invariant MAIT and iNKT cells. Those out-of-frame alpha sequences shared by twins showed an excess of low generation probability. Beta out-of-frame sequences showed weaker excess twin sharing.

TCRdb re-analysed the 5' RACE reads in MiXCR, keeping a single row per CDR3 protein. Of around 670,000 distinct CDR3 sequences listed, 5.5% to 6.5% are singletons. Input material: naive T cells sorted from blood. The chain links TRBV20-1 to TRBJ2-3, with D possibly matching TRBD2 (5 bases). This clonotype was sampled from a man aged 18 to 30 in good health. CDR3 residues: CSARDLGVARADTQYF. As DNA, the CDR3 is TGCAGTGCTAGAGATCTCGGGGTAGCGCGGGCAGATACGCAGTATTTT.